The 9 T cell receptor beta chains given below trace back to one sample, sequenced in a study of control samples from healthy donors and cancer patients. Produced via immunoSEQ multiplex PCR; TCRdb's table is partial and in-frame only. Here the sample spans some 120,000 clones, 80% to 90% being singletons. The sample consisted of PBMCs. The origin of the receptors is a woman aged 50 to 60 with colorectal cancer.

The V gene is TRBV11-2, the J gene TRBJ2-5; TRBD2 aligns across 8 bases. Trimming removed 3 bases from V and 4 bases from J; junction bases left unmatched: 7. CDR3 length equals 15 residues. Germline CDR1 is SGHAT and CDR2 is FQNNGV. The CDR3 nucleotides are TGTGCCAGCAGCTTGCTCGGGGGGGGGCCAGAGACCCAGTACTTC. It yields the protein CASSLLGGGPETQYF.

The chain joins TRBV10-3 to TRBJ2-1; unclear D gene. CDR1 and CDR2 (germline): ENHRY, SYGVKD. Trimming stripped 0 bases from V and 8 bases from J, with 8 bases between. This CDR3 has 13 amino acids. The CDR3 loop is CAISESLRDEQFF. CDR3 DNA: TGTGCCATCAGTGAGTCTCTCCGGGATGAGCAGTTCTTC.

This clone occurred once. The genes are TRBV7-9 and TRBJ1-1; D call uncertain. Germline V gene data show CDR1 as SEHNR and CDR2 as FQNEAQ (reference sequence). The V end was cut by 10 bases, the J end by 2 bases, with 14 bases between. The CDR3 is 13 residues long. The CDR3 reads CATDAVANTEAFF. In DNA, the CDR3 is TGTGCCACTGACGCCGTCGCAAACACTGAAGCTTTCTTT.

The chain couples TRBV4-1 to TRBJ2-7; 7 nucleotides align to TRBD2. The ends lost 0 bases at V and 0 bases at J; junction bases unmatched: 5. CDR3 size: 16 residues. The V gene's germline CDR1 is MGHRA and CDR2 YSYEKL. CDR3 DNA sequence: TGCGCCAGCAGCCAAGAGGGTGCTAGCGGCTCCTACGAGCAGTACTTC. Amino acid sequence: CASSQEGASGSYEQYF.

The chain is built from TRBV12-5 and TRBJ2-1; 9 bases are a match to TRBD1. The germline V gene has CDR1 LGHNT and CDR2 FRNRAP. J lost 7 bases, V lost 7 bases, and 11 bases had no gene match. The CDR3 covers 15 residues. The CDR3 protein is CASDRGQGPLNEQFF. In nucleotides, the CDR3 is TGTGCTAGTGATCGGGGACAGGGACCCTTAAATGAGCAGTTCTTC.

The V and J genes are TRBV7-8 and TRBJ2-7; 7 bases align to TRBD1. With V trimmed by 0 bases and J by 4 bases, 9 bases remained unmatched. The CDR3 spans 16 residues. Germline V lookup: CDR1 SGHVS, CDR2 FQNEAQ. The CDR3 region is CASSLATGTIAYEQYF. The CDR3 nucleotides are TGTGCCAGCAGCTTAGCGACAGGGACGATTGCGTACGAGCAGTACTTC.

This chain links TRBV19 with TRBJ2-2, with TRBD1 identical over 8 bases. V was clipped by 5 bases and J by 6 bases; unmatched bases: 2. Germline V gene sequence: CDR1 LNHDA, CDR2 SQIVND (reference sequence). This CDR3 comprises 13 residues. CDR3 sequence reads: CASSGQGSGELFF. DNA for the CDR3: TGTGCCAGTAGTGGACAGGGTTCCGGGGAGCTGTTTTTT.

V is TRBV15 and J is TRBJ1-4, with a possible D match to TRBD1 (5 bases). The CDR3 is 14 residues long. The ends were cut back, 1 base at V and 7 bases at J, with 10 bases in the middle. The germline CDR1 and CDR2 sequences are LNHNV and YYDKDF (reference sequence). The CDR3 region is CATSRGGRVEKLFF. CDR3 sequence (DNA): TGTGCCACCAGCAGAGGGGGACGAGTTGAAAAACTGTTTTTT.

CDR3 sequence reads: CASSLSRDRDNEQFF. CDR3 coding DNA: TGTGCCAGCAGCTTAAGCCGGGACAGGGACAATGAGCAGTTCTTC. The rearrangement uses TRBV7-9 and TRBJ2-1; 9 bases agree with TRBD1. Unmatched junction bases numbered 4, after V lost 2 bases and J lost 5 bases. Per the germline V gene, CDR1 is SEHNR and CDR2 is FQNEAQ (reference sequence). This CDR3 spans 15 amino acids.